This T cell receptor (beta chain) is from a study of T-cell reconstitution after alpha-beta-depleted transplantation in children. This CDR3 region has 15 residues. Trimming cost V 1 base and J 5 bases, with 10 bases left between them. CDR1 is KGHDR and CDR2 is SFDVKD in the germline V gene. Of note for this clonotype: Its specificity is unknown.

Whole-study results and caveats: Alpha-beta T cells about two months after transplant reportedly derived from several hundred expanded graft clones. Some patients' high day-60 TCRbeta diversity was attributed to recipient cells surviving conditioning. A year had passed since transplant, and T-cell counts and diversity by then came mostly from newly produced T cells.

The authors prepared the TCRbeta library with unique molecular identifiers. Each CDR3 protein is one row after TCRdb ran MiXCR on the PCR reads. Counted here are about 98,000 distinct CDR3 sequences, about 22% occurring once; the ten biggest clones make up about a fifth. This clonotype was obtained from a boy between 2 and 15 years old with acute lymphoblastic leukemia, due to receive a stem cell transplant. Material: PBMCs, obtained before TCRalphabeta/CD19-depleted stem cell transplant. This chain joins TRBV24-1 and TRBJ2-2; D may be TRBD1 or TRBD2 (5 bases each). As DNA, the CDR3 is TGTGCCACCAGTGATTTTAATGGGGGTACCGGGGAGCTGTTTTTT. It is translated as CATSDFNGGTGELFF.